The rows below give T cell receptor beta chains drawn from one sample of a study of T cells after yellow fever vaccination. MiXCR was run by TCRdb on the 5' RACE reads, yielding one entry per CDR3 protein. The table includes hundreds of thousands of distinct CDR3 sequences, roughly 11% detected once. Sequencing used PBMCs, obtained on the day of the first yellow fever vaccination. Receptors originate from a man aged 18 to 35 who received the YFV17D yellow fever vaccine. Both conserved end residues are part of each CDR3. A D gene is named only where the DNA matches it firmly. Rows may omit the clone size; those that give it use once, few, many or a size class.

DNA: TGTGCCAGCAGTTACAGGGGGCTCGGGTCCTATAATTCACCCCTCCACTTT; CDR3: CASSYRGLGSYNSPLHF; V: TRBV6-5; J: TRBJ1-6; D: TRBD1; size: few
DNA: TGTGCCAGTAGTTCCGGGGGCGCGGACGAGCAGTACTTC; CDR3: CASSSGGADEQYF; V: TRBV19; J: TRBJ2-7; D: NA; size: few
DNA: TGTGCCACCAGTGACCAATTGACCGGGGAGCTGTTTTTT; CDR3: CATSDQLTGELFF; V: TRBV24-1; J: TRBJ2-2; D: NA; size: NA
DNA: TGTGCCAGCGCCGTTGGAATGGGATCACCCCTCCACTTT; CDR3: CASAVGMGSPLHF; V: TRBV2; J: TRBJ1-6; D: NA; size: few
DNA: TGTGCCATCCCGGACAGGGCGGGAAACACCATATATTTT; CDR3: CAIPDRAGNTIYF; V: TRBV12-3/TRBV12-4; J: TRBJ1-3; D: TRBD1; size: few
DNA: TGTGCCAGCAGTGAAGGGTGGAGGAACGCTATCACCGGGGAGCTGTTTTTT; CDR3: CASSEGWRNAITGELFF; V: TRBV6-1; J: TRBJ2-2; D: NA; size: few
DNA: TGTGCCAGCAGCCGAAGACCGGGACAGTCTAATGAAAAACTGTTTTTT; CDR3: CASSRRPGQSNEKLFF; V: TRBV12-3/TRBV12-4; J: TRBJ1-4; D: TRBD1; size: NA
DNA: TGTGCCAGCAGCCCCCACTCCGGCAGGGGACATCAGCCCCAGCATTTT; CDR3: CASSPHSGRGHQPQHF; V: TRBV7-9; J: TRBJ1-5; D: NA; size: few
DNA: TGTGCCAGTAGTACCGTCCCTTCCGGGGGCTACGAGCAGTACTTC; CDR3: CASSTVPSGGYEQYF; V: TRBV19; J: TRBJ2-7; D: NA; size: NA
DNA: TGTGCCAGCAGCGCCCATACAGGGGACATGGAGCAGTACTTC; CDR3: CASSAHTGDMEQYF; V: TRBV9; J: TRBJ2-7; D: TRBD1; size: few
DNA: TGTGCCAGTAGTTCCGGGGTGGCCCTCGGGCGGACCGGGGAGCTGTTTTTT; CDR3: CASSSGVALGRTGELFF; V: TRBV19; J: TRBJ2-2; D: NA; size: few
DNA: TGCAGTGCCGCACCCTGGGGGGCTGAGCAGTTCTTC; CDR3: CSAAPWGAEQFF; V: TRBV20-1; J: TRBJ2-1; D: NA; size: few
DNA: TGTGCCAGCAGTTCGTCGACGGCTTTCAACTCACCCCTCCACTTT; CDR3: CASSSSTAFNSPLHF; V: TRBV6-5; J: TRBJ1-6; D: NA; size: NA
DNA: TGTGCCAGCAGCTTAATGACGAGGAGGGAAGCTTTCTTT; CDR3: CASSLMTRREAFF; V: TRBV11-2; J: TRBJ1-1; D: NA; size: NA
DNA: TGCGCCAGCAGCTTGGGCATAGCGGGGATCAATGAGCAGTTCTTC; CDR3: CASSLGIAGINEQFF; V: TRBV5-1; J: TRBJ2-1; D: TRBD2; size: few
DNA: TGTGCCTGGAACGGCATGCTTAATTCACCCCTCCACTTT; CDR3: CAWNGMLNSPLHF; V: TRBV30; J: TRBJ1-6; D: NA; size: once
DNA: TGTGCCAGCAGTTGGATAGGGGGGGTCGGGGAGCTGTTTTTT; CDR3: CASSWIGGVGELFF; V: TRBV6-5; J: TRBJ2-2; D: NA; size: few
DNA: TGTGCCAGCAGCTTAGACCCCCTTGGGATAGGAGCCCAGAAAAGAGGCACCGGGGAGCTGTTTTTT; CDR3: CASSLDPLGIGAQKRGTGELFF; V: TRBV11-3; J: TRBJ2-2; D: NA; size: NA
DNA: TGTGCCAGCAGTTCCGGGTTTGATTCACCCCTCCACTTT; CDR3: CASSSGFDSPLHF; V: TRBV12-3/TRBV12-4; J: TRBJ1-6; D: NA; size: NA
DNA: TGTGCCAGCAGGAAATACAGAGATAGCAATCAGCCCCAGCATTTT; CDR3: CASRKYRDSNQPQHF; V: TRBV27; J: TRBJ1-5; D: NA; size: NA
DNA: TGTGCCAGCAGCCCGAGAGGGAGCTCTGGAAACACCATATATTTT; CDR3: CASSPRGSSGNTIYF; V: TRBV11-2; J: TRBJ1-3; D: NA; size: NA
DNA: TGTGCCAGCATAAATAGGGGCTGGTACACCGGGGAGCTGTTTTTT; CDR3: CASINRGWYTGELFF; V: TRBV12-3/TRBV12-4; J: TRBJ2-2; D: NA; size: few
DNA: TGTGCCAGCAGTTGGGGACCGAACTACGAGCAGTACTTC; CDR3: CASSWGPNYEQYF; V: TRBV27; J: TRBJ2-7; D: NA; size: few
DNA: TGTGCCAGCTTGGGCAGGAATTCTGGGGCCAACGTCCTGACTTTC; CDR3: CASLGRNSGANVLTF; V: TRBV6-2/TRBV6-3; J: TRBJ2-6; D: NA; size: few
DNA: TGCGCCAGCAGCCAAGTGCCGGGACGAGGCTATGGCTACACCTTC; CDR3: CASSQVPGRGYGYTF; V: TRBV4-1; J: TRBJ1-2; D: NA; size: NA
DNA: TGTGCCAGCAGTCGGGGGGGGACTAGCGGATCCCAAGAGACCCAGTACTTC; CDR3: CASSRGGTSGSQETQYF; V: TRBV7-2; J: TRBJ2-5; D: TRBD2; size: NA
DNA: TGCGCCAGCAGCGCCGATCCTAATGAAAAACTGTTTTTT; CDR3: CASSADPNEKLFF; V: TRBV5-1; J: TRBJ1-4; D: NA; size: NA
DNA: TGTGCCAGCAGTTCCCCGGGCTTTGGAAACACCATATATTTT; CDR3: CASSSPGFGNTIYF; V: TRBV28; J: TRBJ1-3; D: NA; size: few
DNA: TGCAGCGTTCGGGGTACCTCCGCAGATACGCAGTATTTT; CDR3: CSVRGTSADTQYF; V: TRBV29-1; J: TRBJ2-3; D: NA; size: few
DNA: TGCAGTGCTAGCAAAAGAGCGGGGGACGGGCAAGAGACCCAGTACTTC; CDR3: CSASKRAGDGQETQYF; V: TRBV20-1; J: TRBJ2-5; D: TRBD2; size: NA
DNA: TGTGCCAGCAGCCCCGACCGGACAGGGGGTTACACCGGGGAGCTGTTTTTT; CDR3: CASSPDRTGGYTGELFF; V: TRBV7-9; J: TRBJ2-2; D: TRBD1; size: NA
DNA: TGCGCCAGCAGCTTGGCCAATCCAGCGAGGGAAGAGACCCAGTACTTC; CDR3: CASSLANPAREETQYF; V: TRBV5-1; J: TRBJ2-5; D: NA; size: few
DNA: TGTGCCAGCAGGTCACTAGGCCATGAGCAGTTCTTC; CDR3: CASRSLGHEQFF; V: TRBV5-5; J: TRBJ2-1; D: NA; size: few
DNA: TGTGCCAGCAGCCCCCCCGGGACAGAGGGTTACAATGAGCAGTTCTTC; CDR3: CASSPPGTEGYNEQFF; V: TRBV7-9; J: TRBJ2-1; D: TRBD1; size: NA
DNA: TGTGCCATCGGGCGCGGGCTAGCGGGGGGGAGCTCCTACAATGAGCAGTTCTTC; CDR3: CAIGRGLAGGSSYNEQFF; V: TRBV10-3; J: TRBJ2-1; D: TRBD2; size: few
DNA: TGCGCCAGCAGCACATTAGCGGGGGTCGGTGCAGATATGCAGTATTTT; CDR3: CASSTLAGVGADMQYF; V: TRBV5-1; J: TRBJ2-3; D: TRBD2; size: few
DNA: TGCGCCAGCATCTCGGGTAGCGGGGGCTACGAGCAGTACTTC; CDR3: CASISGSGGYEQYF; V: TRBV5-1; J: TRBJ2-7; D: TRBD2; size: NA
DNA: TGCAGCGTTGACGGACAGGGTAGCACCGGGGAGCTGTTTTTT; CDR3: CSVDGQGSTGELFF; V: TRBV29-1; J: TRBJ2-2; D: TRBD1; size: many
DNA: TGCGCCAGCAGCTCGACAGGAGATACCCTTTTACGCGGGGAGCTGTTTTTT; CDR3: CASSSTGDTLLRGELFF; V: TRBV5-1; J: TRBJ2-2; D: NA; size: few